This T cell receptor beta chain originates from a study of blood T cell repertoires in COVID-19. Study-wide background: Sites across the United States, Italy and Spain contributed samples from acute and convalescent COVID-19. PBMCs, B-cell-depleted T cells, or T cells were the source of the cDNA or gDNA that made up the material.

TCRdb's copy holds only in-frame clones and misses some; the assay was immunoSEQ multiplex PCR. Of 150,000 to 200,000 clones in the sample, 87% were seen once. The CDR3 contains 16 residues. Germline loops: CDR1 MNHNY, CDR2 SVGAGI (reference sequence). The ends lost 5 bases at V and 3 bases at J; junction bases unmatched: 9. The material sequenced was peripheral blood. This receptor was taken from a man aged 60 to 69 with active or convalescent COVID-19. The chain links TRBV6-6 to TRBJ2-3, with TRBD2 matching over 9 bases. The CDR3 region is CASSRLGGGVTDTQYF. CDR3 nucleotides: TGTGCCAGCAGTCGACTAGGCGGGGGGGTAACAGATACGCAGTATTTT.